This T cell receptor beta chain was identified in a study of T cells in Graves' hyperthyroidism and ophthalmopathy. The study, taken as a whole, reports: The model anticipated ophthalmopathy a median approximately 6.6 months pre-onset.

Amplification yielded TCR beta CDR3 regions, with RNA transcripts as the source. First-round RT-PCR targeting the TCR CDR3 was performed with the HTBI primer set. Via MiXCR, TCRdb re-called the multiplex PCR reads, giving one row per CDR3 protein. The sample carries approximately 400,000 distinct CDR3 sequences, less than 20% recorded once. Drawn at first hyperthyroidism diagnosis, the blood sample preceded any ophthalmopathy symptoms. This clonotype was recorded at least ten times. Its specificity is not known. Between the trimmed V and J ends, which lost 0 bases and 1 base, there was a span of 15 bases. Germline V gene data show CDR1 as GTSNPN and CDR2 as SVGIG (reference sequence). The CDR3 is 16 amino acids.

The sequence came from a woman aged 18-29 years with Graves' hyperthyroidism that later progressed to Graves' ophthalmopathy. The chain links TRBV30 to TRBJ1-1; D gene unclear. The sequenced material came from blood. The CDR3 here is CAWSVEQPETNTEAFF. In DNA, the CDR3 is TGTGCCTGGAGTGTAGAACAACCAGAGACGAACACTGAAGCTTTCTTT.